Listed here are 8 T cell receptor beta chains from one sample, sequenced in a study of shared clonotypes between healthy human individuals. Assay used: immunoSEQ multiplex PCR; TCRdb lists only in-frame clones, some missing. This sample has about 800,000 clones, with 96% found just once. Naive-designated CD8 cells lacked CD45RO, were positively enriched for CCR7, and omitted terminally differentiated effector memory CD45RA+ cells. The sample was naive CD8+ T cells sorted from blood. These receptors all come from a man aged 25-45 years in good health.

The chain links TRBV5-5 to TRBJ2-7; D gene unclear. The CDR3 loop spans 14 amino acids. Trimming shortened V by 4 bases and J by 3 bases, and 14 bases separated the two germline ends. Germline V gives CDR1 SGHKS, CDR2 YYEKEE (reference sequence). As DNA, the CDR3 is TGTGCCAGCAGCCCTCATGGGCCGATCTACGAGCAGTACTTC. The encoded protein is CASSPHGPIYEQYF.

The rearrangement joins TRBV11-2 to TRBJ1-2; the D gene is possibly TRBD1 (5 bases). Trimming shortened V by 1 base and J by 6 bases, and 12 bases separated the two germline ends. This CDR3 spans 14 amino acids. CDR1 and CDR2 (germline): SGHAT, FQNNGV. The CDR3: CASSLAQGWDGYTF. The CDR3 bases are TGTGCCAGCAGCTTAGCGCAGGGCTGGGATGGCTACACCTTC. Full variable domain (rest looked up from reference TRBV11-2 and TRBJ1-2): EAGVAQSPRYKIIEKRQSVAFWCNPISGHATLYWYQQILGQGPKLLIQFQNNGVVDDSQLPKDRFSAERLKGVDSTLKIQPAKLEDSAVYLCASSLAQGWDGYTFGSGTRLTVV.

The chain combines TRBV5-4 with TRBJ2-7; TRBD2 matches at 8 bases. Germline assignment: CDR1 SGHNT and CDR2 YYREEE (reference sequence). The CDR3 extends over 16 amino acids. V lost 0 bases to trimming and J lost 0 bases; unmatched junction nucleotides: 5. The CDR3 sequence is CASSLEAGEGSYEQYF. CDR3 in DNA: TGTGCCAGCAGCTTGGAAGCGGGAGAAGGCTCCTACGAGCAGTACTTC.

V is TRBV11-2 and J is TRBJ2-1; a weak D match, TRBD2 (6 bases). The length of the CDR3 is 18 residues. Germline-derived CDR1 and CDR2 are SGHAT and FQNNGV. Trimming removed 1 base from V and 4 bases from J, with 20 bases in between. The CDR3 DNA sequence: TGTGCCAGCAGCTTAGTAGGGACTTTCGGAACGGTATACAATGAGCAGTTCTTC. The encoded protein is CASSLVGTFGTVYNEQFF.

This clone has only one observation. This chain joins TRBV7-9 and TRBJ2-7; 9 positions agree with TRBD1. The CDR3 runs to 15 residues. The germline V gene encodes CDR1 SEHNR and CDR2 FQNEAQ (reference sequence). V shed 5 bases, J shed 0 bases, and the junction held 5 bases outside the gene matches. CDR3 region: CASSRPDRGSYEQYF. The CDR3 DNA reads TGTGCCAGCAGCCGGCCGGACAGGGGCTCCTACGAGCAGTACTTC. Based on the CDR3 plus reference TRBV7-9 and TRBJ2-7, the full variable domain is DTGVSQNPRHKITKRGQNVTFRCDPISEHNRLYWYRQTLGQGPEFLTYFQNEAQLEKSRLLSDRFSAERPKGSFSTLEIQRTEQGDSAMYLCASSRPDRGSYEQYFGPGTRLTVT.

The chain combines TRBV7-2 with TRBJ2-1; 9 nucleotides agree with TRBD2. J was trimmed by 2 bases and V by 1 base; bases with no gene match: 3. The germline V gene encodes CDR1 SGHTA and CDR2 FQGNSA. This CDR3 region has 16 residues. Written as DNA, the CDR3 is TGTGCCAGCAGCTTAGATGCGGGAGGGGCCTACAATGAGCAGTTCTTC. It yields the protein CASSLDAGGAYNEQFF.

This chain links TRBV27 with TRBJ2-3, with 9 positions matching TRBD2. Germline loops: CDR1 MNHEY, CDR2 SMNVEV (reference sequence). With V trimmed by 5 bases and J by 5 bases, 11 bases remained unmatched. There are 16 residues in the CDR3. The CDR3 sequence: CASSPLLAGRLDTQYF. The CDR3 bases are TGTGCCAGCAGTCCGCTTCTAGCGGGGAGATTAGATACGCAGTATTTT.

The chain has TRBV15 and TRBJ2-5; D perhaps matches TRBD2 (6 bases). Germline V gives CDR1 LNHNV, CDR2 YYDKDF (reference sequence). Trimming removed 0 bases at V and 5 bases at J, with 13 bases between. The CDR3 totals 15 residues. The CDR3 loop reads CATSRETGARETQYF. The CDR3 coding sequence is TGTGCCACCAGCAGAGAAACGGGAGCCAGGGAGACCCAGTACTTC.